The rows below give T cell receptor beta chains drawn from one sample of a study of yellow fever vaccine responses in identical twins. TCRdb re-called the RT-PCR reads with MiXCR, one entry per CDR3 protein. The sample records several hundred distinct CDR3 sequences, almost 80% being singletons. The source material was T cells from blood (PBMCs), unsorted or a sorted subset (not recorded which), sampled before or after yellow fever vaccination (not recorded which). The receptor source for this set is a female donor who received the yellow fever vaccine. Each CDR3 is given without its conserved first and last residue. Part of the rows lack a size; the others show once, few, many or a class for expanded clones.

v_call: TRBV11-3
clone_size: hyperexpanded
cdr3_aa: ASSLQGDTQY

v_call: TRBV4-1
clone_size: -
cdr3_aa: ASSQEFSASNYGYT

v_call: TRBV7-9
clone_size: -
cdr3_aa: ASSLLTQETQY

v_call: TRBV4-1
clone_size: -
cdr3_aa: ASSQEVAKRTQY

v_call: TRBV12-5
clone_size: -
cdr3_aa: ASGSGQLNNEQF

v_call: TRBV10-3
clone_size: -
cdr3_aa: AIREGHAAF

v_call: TRBV10-3
clone_size: -
cdr3_aa: AISETGGTDTQY

v_call: TRBV30
clone_size: -
cdr3_aa: AWSVRREAF

v_call: TRBV12-5
clone_size: -
cdr3_aa: ASGLVRGRVVDTGELF

v_call: TRBV15
clone_size: -
cdr3_aa: ATSRGWGREAEKLF

v_call: TRBV29-1
clone_size: -
cdr3_aa: SSLGTGTGGYT

v_call: TRBV27
clone_size: -
cdr3_aa: ASSSQETQY

v_call: TRBV19
clone_size: -
cdr3_aa: ASSIDESSYNEQF

v_call: TRBV28
clone_size: -
cdr3_aa: ASSLSGATGSEQY

v_call: TRBV4-1
clone_size: few
cdr3_aa: ASSQGTGLWPQH

v_call: TRBV4-1
clone_size: -
cdr3_aa: ASSQGYDLTYEQY

v_call: TRBV5-4
clone_size: -
cdr3_aa: ASSLALTADTQY

v_call: TRBV7-9
clone_size: -
cdr3_aa: ASSPVPGQEGTEAF

v_call: TRBV10-1
clone_size: -
cdr3_aa: ATAGQGNSPLH

v_call: TRBV7-3
clone_size: -
cdr3_aa: ASSWDRGAGQDTQY

v_call: TRBV29-1
clone_size: -
cdr3_aa: SVEIPIGELF

v_call: TRBV6-1
clone_size: -
cdr3_aa: ASNLQGSYNEQF

v_call: TRBV4-3
clone_size: -
cdr3_aa: ASSQDSGANFGYT

v_call: TRBV20-1
clone_size: -
cdr3_aa: SAIRPDADTQY

v_call: TRBV4-3
clone_size: -
cdr3_aa: ASSQEAQREAF

v_call: TRBV29-1
clone_size: once
cdr3_aa: SVVTGQETQY

v_call: TRBV12-3/TRBV12-4
clone_size: -
cdr3_aa: ASSLGQGWADTQY

v_call: TRBV11-1
clone_size: -
cdr3_aa: ASSSQGRSYNEQF

v_call: TRBV20-1
clone_size: -
cdr3_aa: SARSRITGLNEQF

v_call: TRBV29-1
clone_size: -
cdr3_aa: SVVKRVGTDTQY

v_call: TRBV24-1
clone_size: -
cdr3_aa: ATSDPGTRLNEQF

v_call: TRBV29-1
clone_size: -
cdr3_aa: SVEEREGPGELF

v_call: TRBV10-1
clone_size: -
cdr3_aa: APKGTDTQY

v_call: TRBV12-3/TRBV12-4
clone_size: few
cdr3_aa: ASDPGGSAGNTIY

v_call: TRBV11-2
clone_size: -
cdr3_aa: ASSLGTGYEQY

v_call: TRBV10-1
clone_size: -
cdr3_aa: ASSHDPLGDPVRAF

v_call: TRBV4-1
clone_size: -
cdr3_aa: ASSQASYLTDTQY

v_call: TRBV15
clone_size: few
cdr3_aa: ATSRDLAAGNTIY

v_call: TRBV4-2
clone_size: -
cdr3_aa: ASSPEAGSYEQY

v_call: TRBV10-1
clone_size: -
cdr3_aa: ASSERNKAGGPSEQF

v_call: TRBV6-2/TRBV6-3
clone_size: -
cdr3_aa: ASRPRTGGRTGELF

v_call: TRBV15
clone_size: -
cdr3_aa: ATQQMASRYNEQF